This T cell receptor beta chain was profiled in a study of T cells in localized non-small cell lung cancer (dated by TCRdb to 2019 to 2021). Looking at the study overall: T cell repertoires of approximately 250 early-stage NSCLC patients were analyzed, with tumors being compared against uninvolved tumor-adjacent lungs. The cohort consisted of about 240 treatment-naive NSCLC patients whose localized lung tumors had been resected. NSCLC patients had a mean age of approximately 66 years, and 129 were male and about 110 female. Overall results and qualifications from the work: Uninvolved tumor-adjacent lung showed the highest T cell clonality, higher than tumor, which suggests more focused antigenic responses in the adjacent lung. Because multi-region sequencing of the tumors was not done, intratumor heterogeneity could not be ruled out. Because the study design was exploratory, TCR variables were selected using unadjusted p-values without false-discovery rate correction. Of the top 100 tumor clones, a median of around 57 were detected in paired uninvolved adjacent lung; around 27 were also among that lung's top 100. Higher T cell density in blood was associated with longer overall survival, whereas higher clonality in adjacent lung was associated with shorter survival.

For this clone: It has no known antigen specificity. No much larger clonotype is one base removed from it; base qualities were not supplied.

There are 15 amino acids in the CDR3, from cysteine to phenylalanine inclusive. The DNA shown is the 45-base CDR3, in frame from base 1. CDR1 and CDR2 were assigned from the germline V gene as SGDLS and YYNGEE. V is pruned by 3 bases and J by 0 bases, leaving 1 base of the junction without a gene match. At diagnosis, peripheral blood, uninvolved tumor-adjacent lung and tumor were collected and stored as a combination of fresh-frozen and FFPE material. For TCR repertoire profiling, blood samples were analyzed as peripheral blood mononuclear cells. TCR beta CDR3 regions were sequenced from DNA using the immunoSEQ Assay. The original methods were these. T cell density was computed as TCR beta template counts normalized to usable DNA estimated by amplifying housekeeping genes. The preseqR package was used to estimate richness by extrapolating to 400,000 templates for PBMC samples and to 120,000 templates for tissue samples. Clonality was defined by subtracting Pielou's evenness from one. Tissue-enriched TCRs were identified through differential abundance testing performed on productive amino-acid clonotypes, with a minimum total count of 5 and an alpha of 0.1. The Jaccard Index and the Morisita Overlap Index were used to measure repertoire overlap between compartments. TCR beta CDR3s were clustered by GLIPH together with public tetramer-defined viral CDR3s, and at least three viral sequences plus V-gene enrichment were required for viral motifs. TCRdb took over this immuneACCESS table, retaining in-frame rearrangements with V and J assigned. Such tables are incomplete; in checked studies, under half of the missing clones stem from an unresolved V gene, and the remainder is unexplained. V, J and clone size are those of that table, while D and trimming were read from the DNA. The sample profile shows more than 20,000 clones; approximately 86% of them were found once. The ten largest clones represent roughly an eighth of the sample.

The starting material was peripheral blood, obtained before any cancer treatment. This TCR derives from a female donor aged 60 or older with stage I lung adenocarcinoma. The chain was built from TRBV9 and TRBJ2-3; the junction holds 10 bases that match TRBD2. In nucleotide form, the sequence is TGTGCCAGCAGCGCGGGACTAGCGAGCACAGATACGCAGTATTTT. This yields the protein CASSAGLASTDTQYF.